These T cell receptor beta chains were read from a single sample in a study of T cell changes during pregnancy in multiple sclerosis. Clones were sequenced by immunoSEQ multiplex PCR, and TCRdb holds only the in-frame ones, with some missing. Of roughly 51,000 clones listed, 94% are singletons. Sequenced material: CD8+ T cells from peripheral blood mononuclear cells, taken before pregnancy. These receptor sequences come from a female donor with multiple sclerosis, enrolled in a pregnancy study. The CDR3 runs from the conserved cysteine through the conserved F or W. D genes are given only for firm matches. For some rows the clone size is stated as once, few or many, or as a class when expanded; others skip it.

>.|TRBV7-9|15|TRBJ2-5|.
CASSSAPSTIETQYF
TGTGCCAGCAGCTCAGCCCCATCGACTATTGAGACCCAGTACTTC
>TRBD1|TRBV9|16|TRBJ2-1|.
CASSYSGTGGYNEQFF
TGTGCCAGCAGCTATTCCGGGACAGGAGGGTACAATGAGCAGTTCTTC
>.|TRBV4-1|15|TRBJ1-2|.
CASSQARGGVGGYTF
TGCGCCAGCAGCCAAGCCCGGGGGGGGGTTGGTGGCTACACCTTC
>.|TRBV6-5|13|TRBJ2-7|medium-sized
CASSYSRKYEQYF
TGTGCCAGCAGTTACTCGCGCAAGTACGAGCAGTACTTC
>.|TRBV19|15|TRBJ1-1|.
CASSIDRQGWTEAFF
TGTGCCAGTAGTATAGATAGGCAGGGATGGACTGAAGCTTTCTTT
>TRBD2|TRBV19|15|TRBJ2-7|.
CASSPSSGSVGEQYF
TGTGCCAGTAGTCCTTCTAGCGGGAGCGTAGGAGAGCAGTACTTC
>.|TRBV19|13|TRBJ1-5|once
CATPGWGDQPQHF
TGTGCCACTCCAGGGTGGGGCGATCAGCCCCAGCATTTT
>TRBD1|TRBV27|19|TRBJ1-2|once
CASSFLTGTGAPGLYGYTF
TGTGCCAGCAGTTTCCTTACCGGGACAGGGGCCCCGGGACTTTATGGCTACACCTTC
>.|TRBV11-2|13|TRBJ1-1|.
CASSLVVEGEGFF
TGTGCCAGCAGCTTAGTGGTGGAAGGAGAAGGTTTCTTT
>.|TRBV7-7|14|TRBJ2-2|.
CASSENTGTGELFF
TGTGCCAGCAGCGAAAACACAGGGACCGGGGAGCTGTTTTTT
>.|TRBV28|14|TRBJ1-5|.
CASSLNPRGQPQHF
TGTGCCAGCAGTTTAAACCCGAGAGGTCAGCCCCAGCATTTT
>.|TRBV19|15|TRBJ1-5|.
CASSISTYSNQPQHF
TGTGCCAGTAGTATTAGCACTTATAGCAATCAGCCCCAGCATTTT
>TRBD2|TRBV4-1|15|TRBJ2-3|.
CASSRGLADTDTQYF
TGCGCCAGCAGCCGGGGACTAGCGGACACAGATACGCAGTATTTT
>.|TRBV19|16|TRBJ2-1|.
CASSSDLFSSYNEQFF
TGTGCCAGTAGTAGCGACTTATTCTCCTCCTACAATGAGCAGTTCTTC